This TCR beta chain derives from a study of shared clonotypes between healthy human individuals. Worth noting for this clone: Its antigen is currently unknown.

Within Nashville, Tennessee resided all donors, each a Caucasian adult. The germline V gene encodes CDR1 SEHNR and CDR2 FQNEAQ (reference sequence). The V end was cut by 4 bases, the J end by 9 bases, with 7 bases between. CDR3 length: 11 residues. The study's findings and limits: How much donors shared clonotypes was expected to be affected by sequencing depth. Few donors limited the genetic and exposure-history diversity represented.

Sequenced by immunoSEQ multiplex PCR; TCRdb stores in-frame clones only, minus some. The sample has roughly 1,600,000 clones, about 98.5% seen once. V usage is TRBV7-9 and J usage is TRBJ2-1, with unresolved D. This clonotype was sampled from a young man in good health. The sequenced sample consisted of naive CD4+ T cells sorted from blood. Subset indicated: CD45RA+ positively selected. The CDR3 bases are TGTGCCAGCAGCTCCCTCTCTGAGCAGTTCTTC. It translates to CASSSLSEQFF.